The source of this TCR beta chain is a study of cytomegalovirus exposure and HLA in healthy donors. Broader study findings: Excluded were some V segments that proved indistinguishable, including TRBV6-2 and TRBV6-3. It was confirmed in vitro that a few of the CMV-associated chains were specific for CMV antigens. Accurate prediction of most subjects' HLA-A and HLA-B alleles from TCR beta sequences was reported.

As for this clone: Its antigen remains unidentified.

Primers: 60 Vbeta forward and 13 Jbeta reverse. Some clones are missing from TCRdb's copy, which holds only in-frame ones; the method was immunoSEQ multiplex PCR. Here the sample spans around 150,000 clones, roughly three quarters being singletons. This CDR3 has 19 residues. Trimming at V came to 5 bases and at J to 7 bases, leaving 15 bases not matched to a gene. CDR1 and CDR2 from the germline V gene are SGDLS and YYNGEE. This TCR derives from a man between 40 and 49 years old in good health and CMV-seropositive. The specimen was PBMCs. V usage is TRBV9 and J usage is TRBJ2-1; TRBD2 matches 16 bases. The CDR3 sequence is CASRANPGLAGGPGNEQFF. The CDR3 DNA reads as TGTGCCAGCAGAGCTAATCCGGGACTAGCGGGGGGGCCAGGGAATGAGCAGTTCTTC.